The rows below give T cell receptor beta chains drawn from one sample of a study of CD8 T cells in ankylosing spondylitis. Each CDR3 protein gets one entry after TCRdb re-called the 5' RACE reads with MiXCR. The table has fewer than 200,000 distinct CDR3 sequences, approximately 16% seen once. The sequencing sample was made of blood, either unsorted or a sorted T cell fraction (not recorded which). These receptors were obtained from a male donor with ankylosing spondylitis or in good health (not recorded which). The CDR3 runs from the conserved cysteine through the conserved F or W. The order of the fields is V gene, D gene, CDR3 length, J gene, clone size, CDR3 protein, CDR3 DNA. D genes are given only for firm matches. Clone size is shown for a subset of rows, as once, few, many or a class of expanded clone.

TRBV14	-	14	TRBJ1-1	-	CASSLLQGRTEAFF	TGTGCCAGCAGCCTACTACAGGGAAGGACTGAAGCTTTCTTT
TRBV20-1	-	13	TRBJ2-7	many	CSARPRDSYEQYF	TGCAGTGCGAGGCCCCGAGACTCCTACGAGCAGTACTTC
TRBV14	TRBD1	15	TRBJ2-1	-	CASSQAGQGGDEQFF	TGTGCCAGCAGCCAAGCGGGACAGGGAGGCGATGAGCAGTTCTTC
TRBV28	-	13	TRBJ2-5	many	CASSLLGRETQYF	TGTGCCAGCAGTTTGTTGGGCCGTGAGACCCAGTACTTC
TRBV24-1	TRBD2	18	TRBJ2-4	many	CATSTTSTTHGPKNIQYF	TGTGCCACCAGTACGACTAGCACCACCCATGGACCCAAAAACATTCAGTACTTC
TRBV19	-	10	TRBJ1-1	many	CASAGNEAFF	TGTGCCAGCGCGGGAAATGAAGCTTTCTTT
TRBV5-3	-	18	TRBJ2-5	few	CARSLKQINDFREETQYF	TGTGCCAGAAGCTTGAAGCAGATCAACGACTTCAGGGAAGAGACCCAGTACTTC
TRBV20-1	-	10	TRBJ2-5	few	CSARVGTQYF	TGCAGTGCTAGAGTGGGGACCCAGTACTTC
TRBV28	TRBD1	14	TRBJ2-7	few	CASSSPTGGGEQYF	TGTGCCAGCAGTTCTCCGACAGGGGGCGGCGAGCAGTACTTC
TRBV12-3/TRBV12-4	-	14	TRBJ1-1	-	CASSLADVRAEAFF	TGTGCCAGCAGTTTAGCGGATGTGAGGGCTGAAGCTTTCTTT
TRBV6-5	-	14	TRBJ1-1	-	CASSFRTANTEAFF	TGTGCCAGCAGTTTTCGGACAGCGAACACTGAAGCTTTCTTT
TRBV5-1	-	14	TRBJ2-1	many	CASSFRAGEIEQFF	TGCGCCAGCAGCTTCCGGGCAGGGGAAATTGAGCAGTTCTTC
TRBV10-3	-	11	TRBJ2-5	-	CAISERETQYF	TGTGCCATCAGTGAACGAGAGACCCAGTACTTC
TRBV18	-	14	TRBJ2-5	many	CASSPPGTQETQYF	TGTGCCAGCTCACCACCTGGGACACAAGAGACCCAGTACTTC
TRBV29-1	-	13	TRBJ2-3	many	CSVGQGFTDTQYF	TGCAGCGTTGGGCAGGGCTTCACAGATACGCAGTATTTT